A selection of T cell receptor beta chains follows, all from one sample in a study of cytomegalovirus exposure and HLA in healthy donors. TCRdb's table, derived via immunoSEQ multiplex PCR, lists solely in-frame clones and lacks some. This table holds under 250,000 clones, over 80% found once. The sample was PBMCs. These TCRs come from a woman in her late teens or twenties in good health and CMV-seronegative. CDR3s include the opening cysteine and the closing phenylalanine or tryptophan. The order of the fields is clone size, D gene, V gene, J gene, CDR3 protein, CDR3 DNA. The D gene is left open where the match is weak. The listing skips clone size in some rows; elsewhere it reads once, few, many or a size class.

abundance: .; d_gene: TRBD1; v_gene: TRBV28; j_gene: TRBJ2-6; CDR3aa: CASSPQGASGANVLTF; CDR3nt: TGTGCCAGCAGTCCTCAGGGGGCCTCTGGGGCCAACGTCCTGACTTTC
abundance: .; d_gene: .; v_gene: TRBV5-8; j_gene: TRBJ1-1; CDR3aa: CASSLAGREDTEAFF; CDR3nt: TGTGCCAGCAGCTTGGCCGGCAGGGAGGACACTGAAGCTTTCTTT
abundance: .; d_gene: .; v_gene: TRBV15; j_gene: TRBJ1-2; CDR3aa: CATSSRDSGVIYGYTF; CDR3nt: TGTGCCACCAGCAGCCGAGACTCAGGGGTCATCTATGGCTACACCTTC
abundance: .; d_gene: TRBD1; v_gene: TRBV7-2; j_gene: TRBJ1-2; CDR3aa: CASSPPGTGVDYGYTF; CDR3nt: TGTGCCAGCAGCCCTCCCGGGACAGGGGTGGACTATGGCTACACCTTC
abundance: .; d_gene: .; v_gene: TRBV4-1; j_gene: TRBJ2-7; CDR3aa: CASSQGGGVSSYEQYF; CDR3nt: TGCGCCAGCAGCCAAGGAGGCGGGGTTAGCTCCTACGAGCAGTACTTC
abundance: .; d_gene: .; v_gene: TRBV7-9; j_gene: TRBJ2-6; CDR3aa: CASSPGISGANVLTF; CDR3nt: TGTGCCAGCAGCCCAGGGATCTCTGGGGCCAACGTCCTGACTTTC
abundance: .; d_gene: TRBD2; v_gene: TRBV18; j_gene: TRBJ2-7; CDR3aa: CASSPGRGLTYEQYF; CDR3nt: TGTGCCAGCTCACCAGGGAGGGGACTGACCTACGAGCAGTACTTC
abundance: .; d_gene: .; v_gene: TRBV7-3; j_gene: TRBJ2-3; CDR3aa: CASSLEHTDTQYF; CDR3nt: TGTGCCAGCAGCTTAGAACACACAGATACGCAGTATTTT
abundance: medium-sized; d_gene: TRBD1; v_gene: TRBV7-7; j_gene: TRBJ1-1; CDR3aa: CASSRDSNTEAFF; CDR3nt: TGTGCTAGCAGCCGGGACAGCAACACTGAAGCTTTCTTT
abundance: .; d_gene: TRBD2; v_gene: TRBV27; j_gene: TRBJ2-7; CDR3aa: CASSSPWLAGGTYEQYF; CDR3nt: TGTGCCAGCAGTTCCCCGTGGCTAGCGGGAGGAACCTACGAGCAGTACTTC
abundance: .; d_gene: .; v_gene: TRBV20-1; j_gene: TRBJ1-2; CDR3aa: CSATGIYGYTF; CDR3nt: TGCAGTGCTACAGGGATTTATGGCTACACCTTC
abundance: .; d_gene: TRBD2; v_gene: TRBV6-4; j_gene: TRBJ2-7; CDR3aa: CASSDSAAGVRYF; CDR3nt: TGTGCCAGCAGTGACTCAGCGGCGGGAGTTAGGTACTTC
abundance: .; d_gene: TRBD1; v_gene: TRBV25-1; j_gene: TRBJ2-3; CDR3aa: CASSEYRGQADTQYF; CDR3nt: TGTGCCAGCAGTGAATACAGGGGGCAAGCAGATACGCAGTATTTT
abundance: once; d_gene: TRBD2; v_gene: TRBV5-8; j_gene: TRBJ2-7; CDR3aa: CASSFRTSDEQYF; CDR3nt: TGTGCCAGCAGCTTTAGGACTAGCGACGAGCAGTACTTC
abundance: .; d_gene: .; v_gene: TRBV6-1; j_gene: TRBJ1-1; CDR3aa: CAKMGRGLVDTEAFF; CDR3nt: TGTGCCAAAATGGGGAGGGGTCTCGTTGACACTGAAGCTTTCTTT
abundance: .; d_gene: .; v_gene: TRBV5-1; j_gene: TRBJ1-2; CDR3aa: CASSLDINYGYTF; CDR3nt: TGCGCCAGCAGCTTGGACATTAACTATGGCTACACCTTC
abundance: .; d_gene: TRBD1; v_gene: TRBV6-6; j_gene: TRBJ1-1; CDR3aa: CASSGQGGNTEAFF; CDR3nt: TGTGCCAGCAGCGGACAGGGGGGGAACACTGAAGCTTTCTTT
abundance: .; d_gene: .; v_gene: TRBV27; j_gene: TRBJ1-1; CDR3aa: CASSLAMNTEAFF; CDR3nt: TGTGCCAGCAGTCTCGCGATGAACACTGAAGCTTTCTTT
abundance: .; d_gene: TRBD2; v_gene: TRBV7-6; j_gene: TRBJ2-1; CDR3aa: CASSSLAGGPNEQFF; CDR3nt: TGTGCCAGCAGCTCGCTAGCGGGAGGCCCCAATGAGCAGTTCTTC
abundance: .; d_gene: TRBD2; v_gene: TRBV27; j_gene: TRBJ2-1; CDR3aa: CASSFTGEGEQFF; CDR3nt: TGTGCCAGCAGTTTCACCGGGGAGGGTGAGCAGTTCTTC
abundance: .; d_gene: .; v_gene: TRBV18; j_gene: TRBJ1-1; CDR3aa: CASSVIDSENTEAFF; CDR3nt: TGTGCCAGCTCAGTAATCGACTCTGAAAACACTGAAGCTTTCTTT
abundance: once; d_gene: .; v_gene: TRBV5-1; j_gene: TRBJ2-5; CDR3aa: CASAGQETQYF; CDR3nt: TGCGCCAGCGCAGGGCAAGAGACCCAGTACTTC
abundance: .; d_gene: .; v_gene: TRBV27; j_gene: TRBJ1-1; CDR3aa: CASSLYPQGEAEAFF; CDR3nt: TGTGCCAGCAGTTTATATCCCCAGGGTGAGGCTGAAGCTTTCTTT
abundance: .; d_gene: .; v_gene: TRBV10-2; j_gene: TRBJ1-2; CDR3aa: CASSGGPTWEGYTF; CDR3nt: TGCGCCAGCAGTGGGGGGCCCACATGGGAGGGCTACACCTTC
abundance: .; d_gene: .; v_gene: TRBV6-5; j_gene: TRBJ1-5; CDR3aa: CASSSFNQPQHF; CDR3nt: TGTGCCAGCAGTTCCTTCAATCAGCCCCAGCATTTT
abundance: .; d_gene: .; v_gene: TRBV25-1; j_gene: TRBJ2-4; CDR3aa: CASSDSLGQPGQYF; CDR3nt: TGTGCCAGCAGTGATTCGCTCGGACAGCCGGGTCAGTACTTC
abundance: .; d_gene: .; v_gene: TRBV30; j_gene: TRBJ1-1; CDR3aa: CAWRRETEAFF; CDR3nt: TGTGCCTGGCGCAGGGAAACTGAAGCTTTCTTT
abundance: .; d_gene: TRBD2; v_gene: TRBV5-1; j_gene: TRBJ2-1; CDR3aa: CASSLGGLAGGGYNEQFF; CDR3nt: TGCGCCAGCAGCCTGGGGGGACTAGCGGGAGGCGGGTACAATGAGCAGTTCTTC
abundance: .; d_gene: TRBD1; v_gene: TRBV9; j_gene: TRBJ2-2; CDR3aa: CASSVDGTGLTGELFF; CDR3nt: TGTGCCAGCAGCGTAGATGGGACAGGATTGACCGGGGAGCTGTTTTTT
abundance: .; d_gene: .; v_gene: TRBV9; j_gene: TRBJ2-7; CDR3aa: CASSVSGKTYEQYF; CDR3nt: TGTGCCAGCAGCGTGTCAGGGAAGACCTACGAGCAGTACTTC
abundance: .; d_gene: TRBD2; v_gene: TRBV4-1; j_gene: TRBJ2-7; CDR3aa: CASSQDPGLDSYEQYF; CDR3nt: TGCGCCAGCAGCCAAGATCCGGGACTAGACTCCTACGAGCAGTACTTC